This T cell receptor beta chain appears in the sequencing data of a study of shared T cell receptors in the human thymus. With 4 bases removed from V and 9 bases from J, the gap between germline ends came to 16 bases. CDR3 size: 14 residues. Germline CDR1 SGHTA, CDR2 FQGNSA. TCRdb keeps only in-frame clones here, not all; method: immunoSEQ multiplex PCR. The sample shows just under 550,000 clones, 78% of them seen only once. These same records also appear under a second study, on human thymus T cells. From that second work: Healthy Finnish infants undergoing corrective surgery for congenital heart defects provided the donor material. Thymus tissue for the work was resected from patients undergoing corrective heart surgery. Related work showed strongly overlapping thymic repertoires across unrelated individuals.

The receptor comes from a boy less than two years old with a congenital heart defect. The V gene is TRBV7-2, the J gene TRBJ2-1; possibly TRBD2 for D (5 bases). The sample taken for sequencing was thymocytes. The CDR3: CASSSFGILGEQFF. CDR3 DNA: TGTGCCAGCAGCTCCTTCGGGATCCTCGGTGAGCAGTTCTTC.